The source of this T cell receptor beta chain is a study of OX40 agonist ivuxolimab in advanced cancers. Measured with immunoSEQ multiplex PCR; TCRdb has only the in-frame clones, and not every one. The table records about 26,000 clones, roughly four fifths of them present only once. The sequencing used CD4+ or CD8+ T cells sorted from blood, collected in a trial of the OX40 agonist ivuxolimab. The clonotype comes from an adult with an advanced solid tumor such as melanoma, head and neck, liver or kidney cancer.

The CDR3 is CASSLVSGDGETQYF. The CDR3 DNA reads as TGCGCCAGCAGCTTGGTGTCAGGGGACGGAGAGACCCAGTACTTC. The chain has TRBV5-1 and TRBJ2-5; weak D call: TRBD1 (6 bases). Trimming removed 0 bases from V and 4 bases from J, with 13 bases in between. The CDR3 is made up of 15 amino acids. Germline CDR1 and CDR2: SGHRS and YFSETQ. The variable domain in full, with the rest retrieved from reference TRBV5-1 and TRBJ2-5, is KAGVTQTPRYLIKTRGQQVTLSCSPISGHRSVSWYQQTPGQGLQFLFEYFSETQRNKGNFPGRFSGRQFSNSRSEMNVSTLELGDSALYLCASSLVSGDGETQYFGPGTRLLVL.